Below are 13 T cell receptor beta chains sequenced from a single sample in a study of PD-1 blockade in classical Hodgkin lymphoma. The data were produced by immunoSEQ multiplex PCR, yet TCRdb's version contains in-frame clones alone and is incomplete. This sample has 110,000 or so clones, with nearly 90% found just once. Relapse was seen in all patients after autologous stem cell transplantation, and brentuximab vedotin exposure was variable. The sample was peripheral blood mononuclear cells (PBMCs), taken before the second cycle of nivolumab. These receptors all come from a human donor with classical Hodgkin lymphoma.

The chain carries TRBV25-1 and TRBJ1-1, with 9 bases identical to TRBD1. J lost 2 bases, V lost 6 bases, and 1 base had no gene match. This CDR3 comprises 13 residues. Germline CDR1 MGHDK, CDR2 SYGVNS. CDR3 sequence: CASRQGANTEAFF. CDR3 DNA: TGTGCCAGCAGACAGGGGGCCAACACTGAAGCTTTCTTT.

This clone was observed a single time. The chain employs TRBV5-4 and TRBJ1-4; 8 nucleotides agree with TRBD1. This CDR3 has 14 amino acids. Germline trimming cut 1 base from V and 8 bases from J; bases unmatched to any gene: 4. Germline CDR1 and CDR2: SGHNT and YYREEE (reference sequence). The chain's CDR3 is CASSLQGAEEKLFF. In DNA, the CDR3 is TGTGCCAGCAGCTTGCAGGGGGCAGAAGAAAAACTGTTTTTT.

The rearrangement links TRBV18 to TRBJ2-5, with 7 bases fitting TRBD1. The CDR3 spans 13 residues. The J segment lost 2 bases and the V segment lost 6 bases, leaving 3 bases of the junction unmatched. Germline V gives CDR1 KGHSH, CDR2 LQKENI. CDR3: CASSQGQQETQYF. The CDR3 DNA follows: TGTGCCAGCTCCCAGGGACAGCAAGAGACCCAGTACTTC.

This CDR3 is CASSPGHASNIQYF. The CDR3 DNA is TGTGCCAGCAGCCCCGGCCACGCATCAAACATTCAGTACTTC. This chain uses TRBV6-6 with TRBJ2-4; the D is unclear. This CDR3 is built from 14 residues. Germline V gene lookup returns CDR1 MNHNY and CDR2 SVGAGI (reference sequence). The V end was cut by 6 bases, the J end by 6 bases, with 15 bases between.

This clone was seen more than once but under ten times. The rearrangement joins TRBV30 to TRBJ1-1, with TRBD1 matching 7 bases. J was trimmed by 1 base and V by 3 bases; bases with no gene match: 2. From germline, CDR1 is GTSNPN and CDR2 SVGIG (reference sequence). This CDR3 has 13 amino acids. This chain's CDR3 is CAWRTGPNTEAFF. CDR3 nucleotides: TGTGCCTGGAGGACAGGGCCGAACACTGAAGCTTTCTTT.

V and J are TRBV6-5 and TRBJ2-7; 7 nucleotides agree with TRBD2. V was pared by 0 bases and J by 3 bases, with 8 bases of the junction left unmatched. The CDR3 loop spans 16 amino acids. Germline assignment: CDR1 MNHEY and CDR2 SVGAGI. The CDR3 nucleotides read TGTGCCAGCAGTTACTCGAGGCTAGCGGCGCACTACGAGCAGTACTTC. Protein sequence: CASSYSRLAAHYEQYF.

V is TRBV7-2 and J is TRBJ2-7; 11 bases fit TRBD2. V shed 1 base, J shed 5 bases, and the junction held 4 bases outside the gene matches. CDR3 length equals 15 residues. In germline, CDR1 is SGHTA, CDR2 FQGNSA. CDR3 DNA: TGTGCCAGCAGCTTAGAACTAGCGGGAGTGAACGAGCAGTACTTC. As protein: CASSLELAGVNEQYF.

The chain's CDR3 is CASARGGDTGELFF. The CDR3 coding sequence is TGTGCCAGCGCGAGAGGAGGGGACACCGGGGAGCTGTTTTTT. This rearrangement joins TRBV25-1 to TRBJ2-2; possible D gene TRBD2, 6 bases. V dropped 8 bases and J dropped 3 bases, with 13 bases sitting between them. Germline CDR1 is MGHDK and CDR2 is SYGVNS. The CDR3 extends over 14 amino acids.

V and J are TRBV27 and TRBJ2-4; 8 positions match TRBD2. The CDR3 length is 15 residues. The V gene end was trimmed by 4 bases and the J gene end by 8 bases; junction bases not matched to a gene: 10. Germline lookup yields CDR1 MNHEY and CDR2 SMNVEV (reference sequence). In DNA form, the CDR3 reads TGTGCCAGCAGTTCTGGCGGGAGGCCTCATTACATTCAGTACTTC. Translated, it gives CASSSGGRPHYIQYF.

The V and J genes are TRBV13 and TRBJ2-5; 9 bases line up with TRBD2. The CDR3 has 15 residues. The germline V gene encodes CDR1 PRHDT and CDR2 FYEKMQ (reference sequence). The ends lost 7 bases at V and 5 bases at J; junction bases unmatched: 11. CDR3 sequence (DNA): TGTGCCAGCACCTTGGGCGGGAGGGCCGGCGAGACCCAGTACTTC. Protein: CASTLGGRAGETQYF.

The V gene is TRBV11-2, the J gene TRBJ2-7; 9 bases match TRBD2. This CDR3 has 12 amino acids. Germline V lookup: CDR1 SGHAT, CDR2 FQNNGV. V lost 6 bases to trimming and J lost 7 bases; unmatched junction nucleotides: 4. CDR3 loop: CASRWTSVEQYF. The CDR3 bases are TGTGCCAGCAGATGGACTAGCGTGGAGCAGTACTTC.

The J gene is TRBJ2-1, the V gene TRBV5-1, with D possibly TRBD1 on 5 matching bases. The V gene's germline CDR1 is SGHRS and CDR2 YFSETQ. This CDR3 comprises 12 residues. V lost 0 bases and J lost 10, with 8 bases in between. CDR3 coding DNA: TGCGCCAGCAGCTTGGCAGCAGGGGAGCAGTTCTTC. It specifies CASSLAAGEQFF.

The rearrangement uses TRBV6-6 and TRBJ2-1; D call uncertain. CDR1 MNHNY and CDR2 SVGAGI come from the germline V gene (reference sequence). This CDR3 spans 14 amino acids. Trimming stripped 3 bases from V and 4 bases from J, with 10 bases between. CDR3 sequence: CASSYTDGYNEQFF. DNA for the CDR3: TGTGCCAGCAGTTATACGGACGGTTACAATGAGCAGTTCTTC.